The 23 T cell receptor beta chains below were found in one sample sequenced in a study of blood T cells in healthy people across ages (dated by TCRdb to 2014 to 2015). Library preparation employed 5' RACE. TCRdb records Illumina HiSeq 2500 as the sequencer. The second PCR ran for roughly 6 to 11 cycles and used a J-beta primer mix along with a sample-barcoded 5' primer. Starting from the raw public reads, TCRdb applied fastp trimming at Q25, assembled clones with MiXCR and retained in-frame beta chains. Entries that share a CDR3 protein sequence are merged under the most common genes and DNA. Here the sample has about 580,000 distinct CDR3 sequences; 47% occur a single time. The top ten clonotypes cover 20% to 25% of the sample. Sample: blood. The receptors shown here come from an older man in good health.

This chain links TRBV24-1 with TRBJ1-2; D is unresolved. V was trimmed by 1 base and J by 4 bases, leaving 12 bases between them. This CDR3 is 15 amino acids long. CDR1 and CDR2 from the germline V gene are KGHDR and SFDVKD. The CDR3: CATSDFDGVGYGYTF. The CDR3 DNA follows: TGTGCCACCAGTGATTTCGACGGGGTCGGCTATGGCTACACCTTC.

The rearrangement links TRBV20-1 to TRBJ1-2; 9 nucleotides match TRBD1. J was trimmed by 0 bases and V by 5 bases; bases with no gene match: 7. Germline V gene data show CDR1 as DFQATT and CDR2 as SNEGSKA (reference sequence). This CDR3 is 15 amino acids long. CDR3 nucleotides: TGCAGTGCTCCGGGACAGGGTACAGCTAACTATGGCTACACCTTC. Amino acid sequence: CSAPGQGTANYGYTF.

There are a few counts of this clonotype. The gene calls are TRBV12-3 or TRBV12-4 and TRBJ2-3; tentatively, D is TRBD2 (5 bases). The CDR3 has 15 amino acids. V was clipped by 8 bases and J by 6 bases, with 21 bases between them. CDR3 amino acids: CASSLRSGSLDTQYF. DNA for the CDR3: TGTGCCAGCTCACTCCGCTCGGGATCCTTGGATACGCAGTATTTT.

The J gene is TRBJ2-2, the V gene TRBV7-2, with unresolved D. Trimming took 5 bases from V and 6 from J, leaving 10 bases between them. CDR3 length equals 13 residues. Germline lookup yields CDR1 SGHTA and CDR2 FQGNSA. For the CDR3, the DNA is TGTGCCAGCAGCCCCCCAGGATCCGGGGAGCTGTTTTTT. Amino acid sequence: CASSPPGSGELFF.

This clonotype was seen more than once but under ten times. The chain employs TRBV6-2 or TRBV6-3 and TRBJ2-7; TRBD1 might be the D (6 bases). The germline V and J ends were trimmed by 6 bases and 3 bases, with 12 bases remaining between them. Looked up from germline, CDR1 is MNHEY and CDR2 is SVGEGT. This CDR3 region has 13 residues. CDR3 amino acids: CASRDSSLYEQYF. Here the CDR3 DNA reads TGTGCCAGCAGGGACAGCTCCCTCTACGAGCAGTACTTC.

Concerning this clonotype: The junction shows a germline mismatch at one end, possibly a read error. The CDR3 DNA reads as TGCAGTGCTAGTCGGGTTGGACAGGGGGATGGCTACACCTTT. Protein: CSASRVGQGDGYTF. The chain employs TRBV20-1 and TRBJ1-2; 10 bases are shared with TRBD1. The germline V gene encodes CDR1 DFQATT and CDR2 SNEGSKA (reference sequence). CDR3 length: 14 amino acids.

The CDR3 protein is CASSHRQGTNYGYTF. CDR3 DNA sequence: TGTGCCAGCAGCCATCGACAGGGAACCAACTATGGCTACACCTTC. The chain uses TRBV3-1 and TRBJ1-2; 7 bases match TRBD1. Trimming removed 3 bases from V and 2 bases from J; junction bases left unmatched: 6. This CDR3 is built from 15 residues. Germline V gene sequence: CDR1 LGHDT, CDR2 YNNKEL (reference sequence). Variable domain in full (rest from reference TRBV3-1 and TRBJ1-2): DTAVSQTPKYLVTQMGNDKSIKCEQNLGHDTMYWYKQDSKKFLKIMFSYNNKELIINETVPNRFSPKSPDKAHLNLHINSLELGDSAVYFCASSHRQGTNYGYTFGSGTRLTVV.

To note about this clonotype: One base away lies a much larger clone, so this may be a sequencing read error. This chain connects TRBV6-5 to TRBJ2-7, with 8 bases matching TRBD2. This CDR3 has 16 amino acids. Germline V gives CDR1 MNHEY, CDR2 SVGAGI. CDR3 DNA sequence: TGTGCCAGCAGTCACTCTTTTGCGGGAGGAGTTGCCGAGCAGTACTTC. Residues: CASSHSFAGGVAEQYF.

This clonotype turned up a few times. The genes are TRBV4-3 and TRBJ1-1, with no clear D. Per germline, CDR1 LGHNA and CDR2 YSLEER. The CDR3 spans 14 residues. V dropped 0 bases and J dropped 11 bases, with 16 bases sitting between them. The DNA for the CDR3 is TGCGCCAGCAGCCAAGAAGGAGTTGGTTCTTTGGCTTTCTTT. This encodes CASSQEGVGSLAFF.

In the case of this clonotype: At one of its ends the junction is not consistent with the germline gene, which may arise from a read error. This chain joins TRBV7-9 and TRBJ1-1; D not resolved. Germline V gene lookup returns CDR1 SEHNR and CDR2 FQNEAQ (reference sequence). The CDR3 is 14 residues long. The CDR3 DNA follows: TGTACCAGCAGCCGAGACGGCCGGAGCACTGAAGCTTTCTTT. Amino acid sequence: CTSSRDGRSTEAFF.

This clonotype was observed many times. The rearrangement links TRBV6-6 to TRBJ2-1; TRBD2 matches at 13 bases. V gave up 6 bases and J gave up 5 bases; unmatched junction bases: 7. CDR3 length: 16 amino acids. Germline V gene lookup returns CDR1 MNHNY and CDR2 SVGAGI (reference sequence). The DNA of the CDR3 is TGTGCCAGCAGATCTACCGGGACTAGCGGGGACAATGAGCAGTTCTTC. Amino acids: CASRSTGTSGDNEQFF.

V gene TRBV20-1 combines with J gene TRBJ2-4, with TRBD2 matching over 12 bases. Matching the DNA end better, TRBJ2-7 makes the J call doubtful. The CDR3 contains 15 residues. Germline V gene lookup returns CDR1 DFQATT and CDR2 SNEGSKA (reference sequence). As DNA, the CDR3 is TGCAGTGCTCCCCGGACTAGCGGGATAGTGTACGAGCAGTACTTC. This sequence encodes CSAPRTSGIVYEQYF.

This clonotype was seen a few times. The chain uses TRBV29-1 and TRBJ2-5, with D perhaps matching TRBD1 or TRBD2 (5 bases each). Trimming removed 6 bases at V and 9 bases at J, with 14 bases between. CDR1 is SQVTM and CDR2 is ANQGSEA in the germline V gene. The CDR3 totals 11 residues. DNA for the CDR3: TGCAGCGTACGGGACCCCGTGGCCCAGTACTTC. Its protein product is CSVRDPVAQYF.

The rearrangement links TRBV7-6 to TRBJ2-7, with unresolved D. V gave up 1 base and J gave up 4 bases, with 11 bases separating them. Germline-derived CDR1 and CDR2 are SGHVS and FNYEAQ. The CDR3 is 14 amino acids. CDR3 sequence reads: CASSLGWQNYEQYF. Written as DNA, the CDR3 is TGTGCCAGCAGCTTAGGGTGGCAGAATTACGAGCAGTACTTC.

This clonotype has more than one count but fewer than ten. The CDR3 sequence: CASSLDPPSSSYNEQFF. In DNA form, the CDR3 reads TGTGCCAGCAGCTTAGATCCGCCAAGCAGCTCCTACAATGAGCAGTTCTTC. The rearrangement uses TRBV7-9 and TRBJ2-1; D is unresolved. Trimming cost V 1 base and J 0 bases, with 13 bases left between them. Germline V gene data show CDR1 as SEHNR and CDR2 as FQNEAQ (reference sequence). The CDR3 spans 17 residues.

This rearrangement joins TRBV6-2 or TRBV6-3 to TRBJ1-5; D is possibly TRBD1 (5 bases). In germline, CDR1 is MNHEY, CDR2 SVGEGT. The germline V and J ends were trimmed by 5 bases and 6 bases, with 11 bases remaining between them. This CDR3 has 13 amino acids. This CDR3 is CASSRPGGQPQHF. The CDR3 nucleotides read TGTGCCAGCAGTAGGCCGGGGGGTCAGCCCCAGCATTTT.

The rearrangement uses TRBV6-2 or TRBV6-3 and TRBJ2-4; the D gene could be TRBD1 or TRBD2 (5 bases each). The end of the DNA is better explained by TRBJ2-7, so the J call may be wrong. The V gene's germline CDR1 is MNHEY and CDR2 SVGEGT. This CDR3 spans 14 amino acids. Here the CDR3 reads CASSYGGAMYEQYF. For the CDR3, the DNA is TGTGCCAGCAGTTACGGGGGAGCTATGTACGAGCAGTACTTC.

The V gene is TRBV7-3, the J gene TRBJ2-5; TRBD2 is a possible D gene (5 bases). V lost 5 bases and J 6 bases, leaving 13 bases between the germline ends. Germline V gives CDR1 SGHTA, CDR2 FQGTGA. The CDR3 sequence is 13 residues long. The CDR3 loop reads CASSLDSGKTQYF. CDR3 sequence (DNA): TGTGCCAGCAGCCTAGACTCCGGGAAGACCCAGTACTTC.

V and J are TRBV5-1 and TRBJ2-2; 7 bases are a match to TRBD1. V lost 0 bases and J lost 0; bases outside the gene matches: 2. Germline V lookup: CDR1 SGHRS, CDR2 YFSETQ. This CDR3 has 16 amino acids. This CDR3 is CASSLGTGTNTGELFF. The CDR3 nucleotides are TGCGCCAGCAGCTTGGGGACAGGAACGAACACCGGGGAGCTGTTTTTT.

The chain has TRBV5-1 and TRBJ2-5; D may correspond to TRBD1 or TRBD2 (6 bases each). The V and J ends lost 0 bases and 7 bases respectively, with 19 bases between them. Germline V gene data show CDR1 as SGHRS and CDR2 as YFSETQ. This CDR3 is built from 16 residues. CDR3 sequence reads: CASSLGQTGSSGTQYF. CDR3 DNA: TGCGCCAGCAGCTTGGGCCAAACAGGGAGTAGCGGGACCCAGTACTTC.

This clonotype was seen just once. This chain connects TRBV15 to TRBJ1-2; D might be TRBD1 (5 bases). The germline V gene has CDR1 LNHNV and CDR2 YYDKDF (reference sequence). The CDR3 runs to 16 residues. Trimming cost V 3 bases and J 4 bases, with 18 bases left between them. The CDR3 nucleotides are TGTGCCACCAGCAGCCCCTCTGTGGACACACCCTATGGCTACACCTTC. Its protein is CATSSPSVDTPYGYTF.

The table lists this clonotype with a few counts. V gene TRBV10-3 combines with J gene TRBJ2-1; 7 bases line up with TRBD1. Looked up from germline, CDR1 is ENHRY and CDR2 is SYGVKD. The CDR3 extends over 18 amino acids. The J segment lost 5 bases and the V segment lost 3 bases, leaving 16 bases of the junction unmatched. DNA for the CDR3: TGTGCCATCAGTGATTCTTGGGACAGACTCGTGGGACACAATGAGCAGTTCTTC. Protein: CAISDSWDRLVGHNEQFF.

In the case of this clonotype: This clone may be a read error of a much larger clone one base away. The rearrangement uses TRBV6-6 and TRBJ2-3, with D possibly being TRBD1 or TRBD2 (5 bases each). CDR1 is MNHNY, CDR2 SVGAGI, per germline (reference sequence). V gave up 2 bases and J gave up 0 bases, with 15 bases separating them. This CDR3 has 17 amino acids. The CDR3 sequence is CASSYATGRDSTDTQYF. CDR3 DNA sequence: TGTGCCAGCAGTTACGCCACGGGACGAGATAGCACAGATACGCAGTATTTT.